The rows below give T cell receptor beta chains drawn from one sample of a study of radiotherapy plus CTLA-4 blockade in lung cancer. The assay was immunoSEQ multiplex PCR, and TCRdb's table has in-frame clones only and misses some. Among about 62,000 clones listed, 76% were seen once. This material consisted of peripheral blood, taken from a patient treated with radiotherapy plus ipilimumab. Receptor source: a human donor with non-small cell lung cancer who had a complete response to radiotherapy plus ipilimumab. The CDR3 runs from the conserved cysteine through the conserved F or W. A D gene is named only where the DNA matches it firmly. Clone size, where shown, is once, few, many, or a class for clones that have expanded.

cdr3_nt | cdr3_aa | j_call | v_call | d_call | clone_size
TGTGCCAGCAGTTCCAAGCGGGGGGGAAAAGATACGCAGTATTTT | CASSSKRGGKDTQYF | TRBJ2-3 | TRBV7-2 | TRBD2 | -
TGCGCCAGCAGCTTGGTGGGACAGGGGACTGGCTACACCTTC | CASSLVGQGTGYTF | TRBJ1-2 | TRBV5-1 | TRBD1 | few
TGTGCCAGTAGTAGCCGAGGACAGGGAGTCTACGAGCAGTACTTC | CASSSRGQGVYEQYF | TRBJ2-7 | TRBV19 | TRBD1 | -
TGTGCCAGCAGCTTAGATCCAGGGGGAAAAACCGAGCAGTACTTC | CASSLDPGGKTEQYF | TRBJ2-7 | TRBV7-6 | TRBD1 | -
TGTGCCAGCTCACCAACTGGGGTGGGGGGTAATGTTGAAGCTTTCTTT | CASSPTGVGGNVEAFF | TRBJ1-1 | TRBV18 | - | -
TGTGCCAGCAGTGAGGACAGGGTAAAGACCCAGTACTTC | CASSEDRVKTQYF | TRBJ2-5 | TRBV2 | TRBD1 | -
TGTGCCAGCAGCCCAAGGACAGGCCCCGTCTCCTACGAGCAGTACTTC | CASSPRTGPVSYEQYF | TRBJ2-7 | TRBV9 | TRBD1 | -
TGTGCCAGCAGCGCGGGACAGGGGGTGGCCTACGAGCAGTACTTC | CASSAGQGVAYEQYF | TRBJ2-7 | TRBV7-2 | TRBD1 | -
TGTGCCAGCAGCTTGGGACAGGGTCACACTGAAGCTTTCTTT | CASSLGQGHTEAFF | TRBJ1-1 | TRBV7-2 | TRBD1 | -
TGCGCCAGCAGCCACAGCGGGGGGATCACAGATACGCAGTATTTT | CASSHSGGITDTQYF | TRBJ2-3 | TRBV4-3 | TRBD2 | -
TGTGCCAGCAGTCCACAGTTACAGTCTGAAGCTTTCTTT | CASSPQLQSEAFF | TRBJ1-1 | TRBV28 | - | -
TGCGCCAGCAGCAAGGGGGACAAAAACACAGATACGCAGTATTTT | CASSKGDKNTDTQYF | TRBJ2-3 | TRBV5-1 | - | once
TGTGCCAGCAGCTTACTTTTTTGGACAGGGGGTGGTGAGCAGTTCTTC | CASSLLFWTGGGEQFF | TRBJ2-1 | TRBV7-2 | TRBD1 | -
TGTGCCAGCAGCGTCGACAGCCTCTACGAGCAGTACTTC | CASSVDSLYEQYF | TRBJ2-7 | TRBV2 | - | many
TGTGCCAGCAGCACCGACAGGACATTAGATTTT | CASSTDRTLDF | TRBJ1-3 | TRBV6-6 | - | -
TGTGCCAGTAGTATAGATCACACTTCAGGAAACTCTGGAAACACCATATATTTT | CASSIDHTSGNSGNTIYF | TRBJ1-3 | TRBV19 | - | few
TGTGCCAGCAGTCTAACGACAGGGATGATACGTGCCGAGCAGTACTTC | CASSLTTGMIRAEQYF | TRBJ2-7 | TRBV27 | TRBD1 | -
TGCGCCAGCAGCTTGGCTGGACAGGGTAGGAACGAGCAGTACTTC | CASSLAGQGRNEQYF | TRBJ2-7 | TRBV5-1 | TRBD1 | -
TGTGCCAGCAGCCAGGGGACAGGGTTTTATAATTCACCCCTCCACTTT | CASSQGTGFYNSPLHF | TRBJ1-6 | TRBV7-9 | TRBD1 | few
TGTGCCAGTCAGAGGAATCAGCCCCAGCATTTT | CASQRNQPQHF | TRBJ1-5 | TRBV6-1 | - | -
TGCGCCAGCAGCCGGCGGACGAACACCGGGGAGCTGTTTTTT | CASSRRTNTGELFF | TRBJ2-2 | TRBV5-1 | - | -
TGTGCCAGCAGCTTAGATGCCTGGGCGGGAGTAGTAGTGAGGGAGACCCAGTACTTC | CASSLDAWAGVVVRETQYF | TRBJ2-5 | TRBV7-2 | TRBD2 | -
TGTGCCAGCAGTTACTCGAGGCGCTGGTCCACAGATACGCAGTATTTT | CASSYSRRWSTDTQYF | TRBJ2-3 | TRBV6-5 | - | -
TGTGCCAGCGCCTTCGGAGGCTATGGCTACACCTTC | CASAFGGYGYTF | TRBJ1-2 | TRBV7-9 | - | -
TGTGCCAGCAGTGGAACCGACAGGACCTACGAGCAGTACTTC | CASSGTDRTYEQYF | TRBJ2-7 | TRBV6-5 | - | -
TGTGCCAGCAAAATACAGGGCCAAGAGACCCAGTACTTC | CASKIQGQETQYF | TRBJ2-5 | TRBV27 | - | -
TGTGCCAGCAGCTTGAGGTGGCAGGGGGTTTGGGCCAAAAACATTCAGTACTTC | CASSLRWQGVWAKNIQYF | TRBJ2-4 | TRBV4-2 | TRBD1 | few
TGTGCCAGCAGCTTAGTTGAAACGGCGGATGAGCAGTTCTTC | CASSLVETADEQFF | TRBJ2-1 | TRBV7-9 | - | few
TGTGCCAGCTCCCGGGACTATAATTCACCCCTCCACTTT | CASSRDYNSPLHF | TRBJ1-6 | TRBV2 | - | -
TGCGCCAGCAGCCAGACAGCCCCTCGCACTGAAGCTTTCTTT | CASSQTAPRTEAFF | TRBJ1-1 | TRBV5-1 | - | -
TGTGCCAGCAGACCCCTCGGGGAAAATGAAGCTTTCTTT | CASRPLGENEAFF | TRBJ1-1 | TRBV28 | - | -
TGTGCCAGCAGTTTATTCGGCGGCTTCTCCTACGAGCAGTACTTC | CASSLFGGFSYEQYF | TRBJ2-7 | TRBV28 | - | -
TGTGCCAGCTCACCACCTAGCGCAGCCTACGAGCAGTACTTC | CASSPPSAAYEQYF | TRBJ2-7 | TRBV18 | - | -
TGTGCCAGCAGTCCCCGTAGTAGCTCCTACGAGCAGTACTTC | CASSPRSSSYEQYF | TRBJ2-7 | TRBV27 | - | -
TGTGCCAGCATGGGCTCCGGGGCCCAGCATTTT | CASMGSGAQHF | TRBJ1-5 | TRBV2 | - | few
TGTGCCAGCAGCTTGGAACAGGGGGCCAACAATGAGCAGTTCTTC | CASSLEQGANNEQFF | TRBJ2-1 | TRBV5-4 | TRBD1 | -
TGTGCCATCAGCGACACCTCGAACACTGAAGCTTTCTTT | CAISDTSNTEAFF | TRBJ1-1 | TRBV10-3 | - | -
TGCAGTGCCTTTTATAACTATGGCTACACCTTC | CSAFYNYGYTF | TRBJ1-2 | TRBV20-1 | - | -
TGTGCCAGCAGCTTGCCGCCGGGACTCCTCACAGATACGCAGTATTTT | CASSLPPGLLTDTQYF | TRBJ2-3 | TRBV5-4 | - | -
TGTGCCAGCAGCTCATACGGGAGCTGGGAGACCCAGTACTTC | CASSSYGSWETQYF | TRBJ2-5 | TRBV7-3 | - | -
TGTGCCAGCACCACAGGGAATCGCGACCAGCCCCAGCATTTT | CASTTGNRDQPQHF | TRBJ1-5 | TRBV6-1 | - | -
TGTGCCAGCAGAGAGACCAGGGCCCCAGCTTTCTTT | CASRETRAPAFF | TRBJ1-1 | TRBV6-6 | - | -
TGTGCCAGCAGCACCCGGGACAGCGGGTACGAGCAGTACTTC | CASSTRDSGYEQYF | TRBJ2-7 | TRBV5-5 | - | -
TGTGCCACCGGACAGGGGGCTCACGAGCAGTACTTC | CATGQGAHEQYF | TRBJ2-7 | TRBV10-3 | TRBD1 | -
TGTGCCTGGAGTGTATACGGGACAGGGGGCTACGAGCAGTACTTC | CAWSVYGTGGYEQYF | TRBJ2-7 | TRBV30 | TRBD1 | -
TGTGCCTGGAGGGCTGGACAGGGGACAAAACTGTTTTTT | CAWRAGQGTKLFF | TRBJ1-4 | TRBV30 | TRBD1 | medium-sized
TGTGCCAGCAGCGGGTCGGGTGGACAGGGAGTCGACGAGCAGTACTTC | CASSGSGGQGVDEQYF | TRBJ2-7 | TRBV9 | TRBD1 | few
TGTGCCAGCAGCCGGGGACGGGGGATCAATCAGCCCCAGCATTTT | CASSRGRGINQPQHF | TRBJ1-5 | TRBV27 | - | -